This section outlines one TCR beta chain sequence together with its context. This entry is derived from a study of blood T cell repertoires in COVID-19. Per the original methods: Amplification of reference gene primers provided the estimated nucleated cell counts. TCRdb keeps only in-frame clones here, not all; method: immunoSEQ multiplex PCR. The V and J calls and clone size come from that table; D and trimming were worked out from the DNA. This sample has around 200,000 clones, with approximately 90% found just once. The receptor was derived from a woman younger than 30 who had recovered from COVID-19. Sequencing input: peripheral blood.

CDR3 DNA sequence: TGTGCCAGCAGGCTCGGGACTAGCGGGGGCCACTACAATGAGCAGTTCTTC. The encoded protein is CASRLGTSGGHYNEQFF. The chain links TRBV27 to TRBJ2-1; 14 bases are shared with TRBD2. Germline CDR1 reads MNHEY; CDR2 reads SMNVEV (reference sequence). The ends lost 6 bases at V and 3 bases at J; junction bases unmatched: 7. This CDR3 is 17 amino acids long.